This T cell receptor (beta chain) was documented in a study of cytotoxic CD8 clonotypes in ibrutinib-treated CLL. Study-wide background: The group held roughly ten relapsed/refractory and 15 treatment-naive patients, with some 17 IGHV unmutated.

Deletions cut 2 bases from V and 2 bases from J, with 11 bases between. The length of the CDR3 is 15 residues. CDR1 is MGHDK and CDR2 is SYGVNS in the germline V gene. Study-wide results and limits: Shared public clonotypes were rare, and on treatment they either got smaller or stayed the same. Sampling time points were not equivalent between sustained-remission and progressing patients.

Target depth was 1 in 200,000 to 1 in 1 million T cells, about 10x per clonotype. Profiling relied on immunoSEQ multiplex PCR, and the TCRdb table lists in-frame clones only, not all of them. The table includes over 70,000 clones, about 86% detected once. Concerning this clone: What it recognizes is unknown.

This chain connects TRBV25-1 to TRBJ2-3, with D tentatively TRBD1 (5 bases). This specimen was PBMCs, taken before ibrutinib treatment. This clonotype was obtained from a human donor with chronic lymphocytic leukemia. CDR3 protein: CASSEQGWFTDTQYF. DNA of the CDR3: TGTGCCAGCAGTGAACAGGGATGGTTCACAGATACGCAGTATTTT.